These 7 T cell receptor beta chains originate from one sample sequenced in a study of shared clonotypes between healthy human individuals. The naive CD8 population came from CD45RO-negative cells selected for CCR7, without terminally differentiated effector memory CD45RA+ cells. The table came from immunoSEQ multiplex PCR; TCRdb's copy has only in-frame clones and leaves some out. Among roughly 1,800,000 clones, about 95% were seen once, and the ten largest hold more than 0.95%. Sequenced: naive CD8+ T cells sorted from blood. Receptors originate from a man aged 18-30 years in good health.

This clone occurred once. CDR3 nucleotide sequence: TGCAGTGCGCCAGGTAGCGAGGAGTTCTTC. It specifies CSAPGSEEFF. This rearrangement joins TRBV20-1 to TRBJ2-1, with D tentatively TRBD2 (5 bases). Germline CDR1 and CDR2: DFQATT and SNEGSKA (reference sequence). Trimming left V 6 bases short and J 14 bases short, with 14 bases between. The CDR3 runs to 10 residues.

The rearrangement links TRBV5-1 to TRBJ2-2; maybe TRBD1 (5 bases). The CDR3 has 14 amino acids. Germline lookup yields CDR1 SGHRS and CDR2 YFSETQ. V was shortened by 6 bases and J by 2 bases, with 11 bases between the two germline ends. DNA of the CDR3: TGCGCCAGCACCCTGGGGCACAACACCGGGGAGCTGTTTTTT. Amino acids: CASTLGHNTGELFF.

The rearrangement uses TRBV15 and TRBJ2-7; 11 bases fit TRBD2. The CDR3 runs 20 residues. V lost 4 bases to trimming and J lost 0 bases; unmatched junction nucleotides: 17. Looked up from germline, CDR1 is LNHNV and CDR2 is YYDKDF (reference sequence). Here the CDR3 reads CATSKITGTSGSVLSYEQYF. CDR3 sequence (DNA): TGTGCCACCAGCAAGATCACCGGGACTAGCGGATCTGTGCTCTCCTACGAGCAGTACTTC. Full variable domain (rest looked up from reference TRBV15 and TRBJ2-7): DAMVIQNPRYQVTQFGKPVTLSCSQTLNHNVMYWYQQKSSQAPKLLFHYYDKDFNNEADTPDNFQSRRPNTSFCFLDIRSPGLGDTAMYLCATSKITGTSGSVLSYEQYFGPGTRLTVT.

This clone turned up a few times. The rearrangement links TRBV27 to TRBJ1-6; no definite D call. The CDR3 sequence is 15 residues long. CDR1 MNHEY and CDR2 SMNVEV come from the germline V gene (reference sequence). Trimming took 3 bases from V and 5 from J, leaving 11 bases between them. CDR3 nucleotide sequence: TGTGCCAGCAGTTTGAGGCAGCCGCATAATTCACCCCTCCACTTT. This gives the protein CASSLRQPHNSPLHF.

The rearrangement joins TRBV19 to TRBJ2-7; TRBD1 agrees at 11 bases. The germline CDR1 and CDR2 sequences are LNHDA and SQIVND (reference sequence). The CDR3 consists of 16 residues. Unmatched junction bases numbered 7, after V lost 5 bases and J lost 1 base. The CDR3 bases are TGTGCCAGTAGTTTCTCCGGGACAGGGGGATCCTACGAGCAGTACTTC. The encoded protein is CASSFSGTGGSYEQYF.

The J gene is TRBJ2-1, the V gene TRBV5-1; D is perhaps TRBD1 (6 bases). The germline V gene encodes CDR1 SGHRS and CDR2 YFSETQ. V was trimmed by 1 base and J by 6 bases, leaving 8 bases between them. The length of the CDR3 is 13 residues. CDR3 loop: CASSLTGPNEQFF. In nucleotides, the CDR3 is TGCGCCAGCAGCTTGACAGGGCCCAATGAGCAGTTCTTC. The full variable domain, rest sourced from reference TRBV5-1 and TRBJ2-1, is KAGVTQTPRYLIKTRGQQVTLSCSPISGHRSVSWYQQTPGQGLQFLFEYFSETQRNKGNFPGRFSGRQFSNSRSEMNVSTLELGDSALYLCASSLTGPNEQFFGPGTRLTVL.

This clone was seen only once. The V gene is TRBV7-2, the J gene TRBJ2-7, with a weak D call TRBD1 (5 bases). Trimming shortened V by 5 bases and J by 0 bases, and 14 bases separated the two germline ends. The CDR3 contains 15 residues. Germline-derived CDR1 and CDR2 are SGHTA and FQGNSA. As DNA, the CDR3 is TGTGCCAGCAGCCCCTATCTAGGGGCCTCCTACGAGCAGTACTTC. Protein: CASSPYLGASYEQYF.